The rows below give T cell receptor beta chains drawn from one sample of a study of post-analysis software for immune sequencing data. MiXCR, applied by TCRdb to the PCR reads, yields one record per CDR3 protein. The table lists more than 500,000 distinct CDR3 sequences, around 36% of them singletons. The sequenced sample was blood. Receptor source: a girl between 2 and 17 years old with multiple sclerosis. CDR3s leave out the opening cysteine and the closing phenylalanine or tryptophan. The order of the fields is J gene, V gene, clone size, CDR3 protein. The size of a clone is reported for some rows only, either as once, few or many, or as a class for expanded clones.

TRBJ2-2	TRBV7-8	NA	ASSLLSVGGSGELF
TRBJ2-7	TRBV7-9	NA	ASSLAGSEQY
TRBJ2-1	TRBV7-6	few	ASSLGRDRDNEQF
TRBJ2-7	TRBV6-1	NA	ASSEGQTVSYEQY
TRBJ1-5	TRBV4-1	once	ASSQDRTTFQH
TRBJ2-3	TRBV6-2/TRBV6-3	few	ASELAGGPDTQY
TRBJ2-5	TRBV5-1	NA	ASLGPSQETQY
TRBJ1-3	TRBV5-1	NA	ASSAQGSGNTIY
TRBJ2-1	TRBV7-7	few	ASSLVESSYNEQF
TRBJ1-2	TRBV28	NA	ASSLPQFGTGGNYGYT
TRBJ1-2	TRBV24-1	NA	ATRGDNYGYT
TRBJ2-1	TRBV21-1	NA	ASSGTSGRAKSYNEQF
TRBJ2-1	TRBV5-1	few	ASSLNVRVAGYYNEQF
TRBJ2-4	TRBV25-1	NA	ASSDSLYTKNIQY
TRBJ1-5	TRBV24-1	NA	ATSEEGSQPQH
TRBJ2-1	TRBV20-1	NA	SARQGLAGGTYNEQF
TRBJ1-1	TRBV6-1	few	ASSLNLGMNTEAF
TRBJ2-5	TRBV25-1	NA	ASSESGWVGETQY
TRBJ1-1	TRBV7-8	NA	ASSPGRGARTEAF
TRBJ1-1	TRBV12-3/TRBV12-4	NA	ASSPDRVIAF
TRBJ2-3	TRBV6-6	few	ASSYRQGRTDTQY
TRBJ2-5	TRBV7-3	few	ASSSLGTAQETQY
TRBJ1-4	TRBV12-3/TRBV12-4	NA	ASSLRQGGDEKLF
TRBJ1-6	TRBV5-4	NA	ASSLYGSYNSPLH
TRBJ2-7	TRBV6-1	NA	ASSILLGERGGEQY
NA	TRBV10-3	NA	AISSPGPGIGEQY
TRBJ1-2	TRBV7-8	few	ASSTYQGVKNFGYT
TRBJ2-4	TRBV27	NA	ASSLRQGEQY
TRBJ1-1	TRBV5-1	few	ASSPYYRGRDTEAF
TRBJ2-5	TRBV20-1	few	STHWGGTETQY
TRBJ2-3	TRBV20-1	few	SAETRGRGLTDTQY
TRBJ1-2	TRBV6-1	few	ASSEQSRGYT
TRBJ1-1	TRBV20-1	NA	SAETGDTEAF
TRBJ2-7	TRBV6-2/TRBV6-3	NA	ASRGTRSYEQY
TRBJ2-1	TRBV5-5	NA	ASSLGGRQF
TRBJ2-3	TRBV27	NA	ASSSLVGTQY
TRBJ2-7	TRBV20-1	NA	SARDMLAGGLEQY
TRBJ1-1	TRBV5-1	NA	ASSATQGKAEAF
TRBJ1-1	TRBV20-1	NA	SARDLEGLGTEAF
TRBJ2-5	TRBV2	NA	TSSPDRTMEQY
TRBJ2-3	TRBV11-2	NA	ASSLEELWTDTQY
TRBJ1-4	TRBV10-3	NA	AIGGGGNSEKLF
TRBJ2-1	TRBV7-8	many	ASSLEAGAVQDEQF
TRBJ1-5	TRBV7-6	once	ASSSGEGRGWNQPQH
TRBJ1-5	TRBV20-1	few	SASGTGLNQPQH